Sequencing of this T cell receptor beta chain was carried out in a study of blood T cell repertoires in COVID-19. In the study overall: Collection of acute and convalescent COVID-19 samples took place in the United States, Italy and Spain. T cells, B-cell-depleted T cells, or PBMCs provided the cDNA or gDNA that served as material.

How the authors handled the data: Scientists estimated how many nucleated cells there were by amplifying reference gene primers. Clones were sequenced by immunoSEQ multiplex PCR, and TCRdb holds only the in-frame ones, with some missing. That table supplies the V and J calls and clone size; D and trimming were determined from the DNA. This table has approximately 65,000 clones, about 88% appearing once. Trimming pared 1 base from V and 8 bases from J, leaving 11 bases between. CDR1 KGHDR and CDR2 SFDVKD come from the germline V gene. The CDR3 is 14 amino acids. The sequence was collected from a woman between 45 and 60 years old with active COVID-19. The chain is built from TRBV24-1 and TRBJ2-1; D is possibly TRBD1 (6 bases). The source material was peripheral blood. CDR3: CATSDLGGGDEQFF. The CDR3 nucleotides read TGTGCCACCAGTGATTTAGGGGGTGGCGATGAGCAGTTCTTC.